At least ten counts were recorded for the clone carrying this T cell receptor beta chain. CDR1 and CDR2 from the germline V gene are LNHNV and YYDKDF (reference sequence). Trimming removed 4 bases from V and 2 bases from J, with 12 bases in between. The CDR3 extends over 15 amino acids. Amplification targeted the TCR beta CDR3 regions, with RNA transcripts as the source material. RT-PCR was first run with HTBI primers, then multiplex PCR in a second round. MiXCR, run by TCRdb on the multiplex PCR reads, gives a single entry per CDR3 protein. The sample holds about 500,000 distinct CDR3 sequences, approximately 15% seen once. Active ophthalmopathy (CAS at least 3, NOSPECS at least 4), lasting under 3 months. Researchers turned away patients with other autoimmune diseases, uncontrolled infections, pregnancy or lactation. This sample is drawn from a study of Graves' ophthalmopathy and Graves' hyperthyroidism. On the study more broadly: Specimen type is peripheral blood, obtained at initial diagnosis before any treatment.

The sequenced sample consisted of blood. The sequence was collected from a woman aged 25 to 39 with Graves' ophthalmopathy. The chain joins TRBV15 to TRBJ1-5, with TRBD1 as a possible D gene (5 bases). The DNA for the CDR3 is TGTGCCACCAGCACCAGGGTATTCGGCAATCAGCCCCAGCATTTT. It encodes CATSTRVFGNQPQHF.